A single sample is the source of the 8 T cell receptor beta chains below, sequenced in a study of cytomegalovirus exposure and HLA in healthy donors. PCR amplification relied on 60 Vbeta primers (plus 13 Jbeta primers). Some clones are missing from TCRdb's copy, which holds only in-frame ones; the method was immunoSEQ multiplex PCR. Its table lists some 140,000 clones. The sample comprised PBMCs. These receptor sequences come from a woman aged 55 to 70 in good health and CMV-seronegative.

The chain joins TRBV5-1 to TRBJ2-3, with 7 bases fitting TRBD1. Germline V CDR1 and CDR2: SGHRS, YFSETQ. The CDR3 is 15 residues long. V lost 5 bases and J lost 3; bases outside the gene matches: 9. As DNA, the CDR3 is TGCGCCAGCAGTCGACAGGGTTTTTTGACAGATACGCAGTATTTT. Translation: CASSRQGFLTDTQYF.

The chain combines TRBV4-1 with TRBJ2-7, with D tentatively TRBD1 (5 bases). V was shortened by 2 bases and J by 1 base, with 15 bases between the two germline ends. There are 16 residues in the CDR3. CDR1 is MGHRA, CDR2 YSYEKL, per germline. In DNA, the CDR3 is TGCGCCAGCAGCCAACCAACCGGACAAGGTTCCTACGAGCAGTACTTC. Protein sequence: CASSQPTGQGSYEQYF.

The chain is built from TRBV2 and TRBJ2-4; TRBD2 might be the D (5 bases). This CDR3 has 14 amino acids. V was pared by 6 bases and J by 9 bases, with 18 bases between. CDR1 and CDR2 (germline): SNHLY, FYNNEI. CDR3 sequence (DNA): TGTGCCAGCAGCCAACGGTTCGGGAATGCCATTCAGTACTTC. This sequence encodes CASSQRFGNAIQYF.

The J gene is TRBJ1-2, the V gene TRBV25-1; a possible D gene is TRBD1 (5 bases). V was pared by 2 bases and J by 5 bases, with 12 bases between. This CDR3 has 14 amino acids. From germline, CDR1 is MGHDK and CDR2 SYGVNS. CDR3 region: CASSEGGVWYGYTF. CDR3 coding DNA: TGTGCCAGCAGTGAAGGAGGGGTTTGGTATGGCTACACCTTC.

This chain connects TRBV7-9 to TRBJ2-1, with unresolved D. The V gene's germline CDR1 is SEHNR and CDR2 FQNEAQ (reference sequence). The CDR3 has 13 residues. V lost 5 bases and J lost 8, with 13 bases in between. The CDR3 protein is CASSPSSPYEQFF. CDR3 coding DNA: TGTGCCAGCAGCCCCTCCTCCCCGTATGAGCAGTTCTTC.

The V and J genes are TRBV28 and TRBJ1-1, with D maybe TRBD1 (5 bases). CDR3 size: 15 residues. Germline V gives CDR1 MDHEN, CDR2 SYDVKM. V was clipped by 6 bases and J by 0 bases, with 14 bases between them. The CDR3 here is CASSPGRTLNTEAFF. The CDR3 DNA follows: TGTGCCAGCAGCCCCGGGCGGACATTGAACACTGAAGCTTTCTTT.

V gene TRBV5-1 combines with J gene TRBJ1-1; 8 bases align to TRBD1. The CDR3 covers 18 residues. Trimming cost V 4 bases and J 0 bases; bases outside gene matches: 14. Germline V gene lookup returns CDR1 SGHRS and CDR2 YFSETQ. CDR3 residues: CASSQWGTGPLMNTEAFF. The CDR3 DNA reads TGCGCCAGCAGCCAATGGGGGACAGGACCACTTATGAACACTGAAGCTTTCTTT.

The V and J genes are TRBV27 and TRBJ1-3; D ambiguous. CDR1 is MNHEY, CDR2 SMNVEV, per germline (reference sequence). Between the trimmed V and J ends, which lost 5 bases and 4 bases, there was a span of 15 bases. CDR3 length: 15 residues. CDR3 loop: CASSISGIYGNTIYF. CDR3 DNA: TGTGCCAGCAGTATCTCCGGGATTTACGGAAACACCATATATTTT.